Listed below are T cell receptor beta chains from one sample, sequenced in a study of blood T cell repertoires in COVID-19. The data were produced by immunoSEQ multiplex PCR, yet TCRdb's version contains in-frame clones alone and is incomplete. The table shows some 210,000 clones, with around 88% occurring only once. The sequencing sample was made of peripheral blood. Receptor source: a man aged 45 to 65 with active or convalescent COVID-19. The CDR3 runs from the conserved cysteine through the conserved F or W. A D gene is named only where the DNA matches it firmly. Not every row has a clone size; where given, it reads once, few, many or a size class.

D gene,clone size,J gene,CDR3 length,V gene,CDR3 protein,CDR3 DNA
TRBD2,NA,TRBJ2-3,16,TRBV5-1,CASSSRTSGVTDTQYF,TGCGCCAGCAGTTCCAGGACTAGCGGGGTAACAGATACGCAGTATTTT
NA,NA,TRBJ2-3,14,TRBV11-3,CASSPTTDTDTQYF,TGTGCCAGCAGCCCGACGACAGACACAGATACGCAGTATTTT
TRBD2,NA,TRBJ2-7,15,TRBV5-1,CASSTSGLAGYEQYF,TGCGCCAGCAGCACTAGCGGCCTAGCGGGGTACGAGCAGTACTTC
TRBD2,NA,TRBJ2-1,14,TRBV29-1,CSVEGGYSYNEQFF,TGCAGCGTTGAGGGAGGGTACTCCTACAATGAGCAGTTCTTC
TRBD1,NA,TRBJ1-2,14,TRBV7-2,CASSPGGTAFGYTF,TGTGCCAGCAGCCCCGGCGGGACAGCCTTTGGCTACACCTTC
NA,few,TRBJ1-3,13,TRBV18,CASSPGLGNTIYF,TGTGCCAGCTCACCAGGGCTCGGAAACACCATATATTTT
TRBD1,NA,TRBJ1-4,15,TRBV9,CASSPDRGPNEKLFF,TGTGCCAGCAGCCCCGACAGGGGACCTAATGAAAAACTGTTTTTT
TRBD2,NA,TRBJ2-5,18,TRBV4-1,CASSQRIAGNLYQETQYF,TGCGCCAGCAGCCAAAGGATAGCGGGGAACCTTTACCAAGAGACCCAGTACTTC
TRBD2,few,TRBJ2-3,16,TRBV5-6,CASSSGGPSGYKTQYF,TGTGCCAGCAGCTCCGGTGGGCCTAGCGGGTATAAAACGCAGTATTTT
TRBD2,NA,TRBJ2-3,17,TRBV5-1,CASSLTSGGTNTDTQYF,TGCGCCAGCAGCTTGACTAGCGGGGGTACTAACACAGATACGCAGTATTTT
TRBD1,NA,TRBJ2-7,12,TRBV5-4,CASSLTGNEQYF,TGTGCCAGCAGCCTGACAGGGAACGAGCAGTACTTC
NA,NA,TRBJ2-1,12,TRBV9,CASSVDRNEQFF,TGTGCCAGCAGCGTAGACAGAAATGAGCAGTTCTTC
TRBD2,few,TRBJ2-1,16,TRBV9,CASTTGTTTSYNEQFF,TGTGCCAGCACCACCGGGACTACGACCTCCTACAATGAGCAGTTCTTC
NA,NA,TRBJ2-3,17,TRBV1,CTSSQEKGRGGTDTQYF,TGCACCAGCAGCCAAGAAAAGGGGCGGGGGGGCACAGATACGCAGTATTTT
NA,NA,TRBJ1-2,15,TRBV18,CASSPGQGMLNGYTF,TGTGCCAGCTCACCTGGCCAGGGGATGTTGAATGGCTACACCTTC
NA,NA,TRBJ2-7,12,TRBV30,CAFWGESYEQYF,TGTGCCTTCTGGGGGGAGTCCTACGAGCAGTACTTC
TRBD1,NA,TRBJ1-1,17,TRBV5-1,CASSSPYPGGLNTEAFF,TGCGCCAGCAGCTCCCCTTACCCAGGGGGGTTGAACACTGAAGCTTTCTTT
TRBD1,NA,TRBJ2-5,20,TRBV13,CASSLFTLTPGQGLPETQYF,TGTGCCAGCAGCTTATTTACGCTAACTCCGGGACAGGGGTTGCCAGAGACCCAGTACTTC
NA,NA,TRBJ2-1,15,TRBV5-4,CASSDTWSSYNEQFF,TGTGCCAGCAGCGATACATGGAGCTCCTACAATGAGCAGTTCTTC
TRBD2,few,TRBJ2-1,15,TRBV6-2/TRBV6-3,CASSLSGRAYNEQFF,TGTGCCAGCAGCTTAAGCGGGAGAGCCTACAATGAGCAGTTCTTC
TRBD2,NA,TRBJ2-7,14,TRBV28,CASSLASGFYEQYF,TGTGCCAGCAGTTTGGCTAGCGGGTTCTACGAGCAGTACTTC
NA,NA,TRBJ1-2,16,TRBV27,CASSLRSGELNYGYTF,TGTGCCAGCAGTTTAAGATCAGGGGAACTTAACTATGGCTACACCTTC
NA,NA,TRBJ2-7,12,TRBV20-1,CSASRGGDEQYF,TGCAGTGCTAGTCGGGGTGGCGACGAGCAGTACTTC
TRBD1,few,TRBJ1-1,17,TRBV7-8,CASSLAPGGTSNTEAFF,TGTGCCAGCAGCTTAGCGCCAGGGGGCACCTCGAACACTGAAGCTTTCTTT
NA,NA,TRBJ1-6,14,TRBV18,CASSQGVVNSPLHF,TGTGCCAGCTCACAGGGGGTGGTCAATTCACCCCTCCACTTT
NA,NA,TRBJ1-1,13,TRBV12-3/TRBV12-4,CASSFGRNTEAFF,TGTGCCAGCAGTTTCGGGAGGAACACTGAAGCTTTCTTT
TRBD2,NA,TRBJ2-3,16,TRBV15,CATSRQTSGILDTQYF,TGTGCCACCAGCAGACAGACTAGCGGGATATTAGATACGCAGTATTTT
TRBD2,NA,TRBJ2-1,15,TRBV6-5,CASRTSGGALNEQFF,TGTGCCAGTAGGACTAGCGGGGGGGCTCTCAATGAGCAGTTCTTC
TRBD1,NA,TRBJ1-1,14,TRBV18,CASSPKTGGTEAFF,TGTGCCAGCTCACCCAAAACAGGGGGCACTGAAGCTTTCTTT
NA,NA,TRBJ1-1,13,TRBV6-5,CASSSQVNTEAFF,TGTGCCAGCAGCTCTCAGGTGAACACTGAAGCTTTCTTT